The 20 T cell receptor beta chains listed next were all sequenced from one sample in a study of shared clonotypes between healthy human individuals. The repertoire was sequenced with immunoSEQ multiplex PCR; TCRdb's copy has only in-frame clones and lacks some. This table has 2,500,000 or so clones, 90% to 95% appearing once. Material for sequencing was naive CD4+ T cells from PBMCs. Specified subset: CD45RA+ positively selected. All receptors derive from a man younger than 35 in good health. Some clones in this sample may be carry-over from other donors' samples.

The chain recombines TRBV7-8 with TRBJ2-1, with 11 nucleotides matching TRBD2. With V trimmed by 6 bases and J by 9 bases, 10 bases remained unmatched. Germline values: CDR1 SGHVS, CDR2 FQNEAQ. There are 15 residues in the CDR3. CDR3 DNA: TGTGCCAGCAGTTCACTAGCGGGAGAAGTTGGTGAGCAGTTCTTC. Encoded protein: CASSSLAGEVGEQFF.

Comments on this clone: The same CDR3 also results from other DNA sequences found in this sample. The chain has TRBV28 and TRBJ1-3; the D gene is possibly TRBD1 (5 bases). CDR1 and CDR2 (germline): MDHEN, SYDVKM. Trimming removed 2 bases at V and 1 base at J, with 9 bases between. This CDR3 contains 15 residues. The CDR3 DNA reads as TGTGCCAGCAGTTTAGGAGGGGCATCTGGAAACACCATATATTTT. This translates into CASSLGGASGNTIYF.

This clone has a handful of counts. The chain combines TRBV5-1 with TRBJ1-2; no clear D gene. Trimming took 0 bases from V and 2 from J, leaving 17 bases between them. Germline CDR1 is SGHRS and CDR2 is YFSETQ. The CDR3 runs to 17 residues. The CDR3 protein is CASSLANSPGLNYGYTF. CDR3 nucleotide sequence: TGCGCCAGCAGCTTGGCCAACAGCCCGGGTTTAAACTATGGCTACACCTTC.

The rearrangement joins TRBV5-3 to TRBJ1-4, with no clear D. TRBV5-3 is flagged as an ORF with uncertain function. The CDR3 length is 15 residues. Trimming took 1 base from V and 2 from J, leaving 9 bases between them. CDR3 DNA sequence: TGTGCCAGAAGCTTGACAGTCGATACTAATGAAAAACTGTTTTTT. Its translation is CARSLTVDTNEKLFF.

The chain is built from TRBV5-1 and TRBJ2-7; D unresolved. The CDR3 is 15 amino acids. CDR1 is SGHRS and CDR2 is YFSETQ in the germline V gene. The ends were cut back, 0 bases at V and 5 bases at J, with 15 bases in the middle. CDR3 nucleotides: TGCGCCAGCAGCTTGGGGTCAGGTGATCCCCACGAGCAGTACTTC. Translating gives CASSLGSGDPHEQYF.

The rearrangement uses TRBV4-2 and TRBJ2-3; 11 bases match TRBD2. The CDR3 is made up of 16 amino acids. V was pared by 4 bases and J by 3 bases, with 6 bases of the junction left unmatched. Germline lookup yields CDR1 LGHNA and CDR2 YNFKEQ. The CDR3 DNA follows: TGTGCCAGCAGCCCGCGACTAGCGGGATTAACAGATACGCAGTATTTT. It codes for CASSPRLAGLTDTQYF.

V is TRBV5-6 and J is TRBJ2-1; D is unclear. Looked up from germline, CDR1 is SGHDT and CDR2 is YYEEEE. The CDR3 loop spans 13 amino acids. V gave up 0 bases and J gave up 8 bases, with 9 bases separating them. CDR3 in DNA: TGTGCCAGCAGCTTGGCCCGTGGGGATGAGCAGTTCTTC. It specifies CASSLARGDEQFF.

The V call is TRBV27, the J call TRBJ2-7, with D tentatively TRBD1 (5 bases). This CDR3 is built from 14 residues. V was pared by 6 bases and J by 0 bases, with 12 bases between. Germline-derived CDR1 and CDR2 are MNHEY and SMNVEV (reference sequence). CDR3 sequence (DNA): TGTGCCAGCAGGCCCATAGGGGCCTCCTACGAGCAGTACTTC. This gives the protein CASRPIGASYEQYF.

The chain has TRBV5-1 and TRBJ1-1; D gene uncertain. Germline V gene data show CDR1 as SGHRS and CDR2 as YFSETQ. V gave up 6 bases and J gave up 8 bases, with 14 bases separating them. The CDR3 has 12 residues. The CDR3 region has the DNA TGCGCCAGCAATCACGACGGTCGGGAAGCTTTCTTT. Amino acids: CASNHDGREAFF.

The chain carries TRBV10-1 and TRBJ2-3, with D perhaps assigned TRBD1 or TRBD2 (5 bases each). This CDR3 spans 13 amino acids. Germline V lookup: CDR1 WNHNN, CDR2 SYGVQD (reference sequence). V was clipped by 3 bases and J by 5 bases, with 9 bases between them. The DNA for the CDR3 is TGCGCCAGCAGTGACGGGGCTATAGATACGCAGTATTTT. Amino acid sequence: CASSDGAIDTQYF.

Only one count was recorded for this clone. The gene calls are TRBV28 and TRBJ2-2, with a possible D match to TRBD2 (6 bases). CDR3 length: 14 amino acids. V lost 7 bases to trimming and J lost 7 bases, with 16 bases between them. Per the germline V gene, CDR1 is MDHEN and CDR2 is SYDVKM. As DNA, the CDR3 is TGTGCCAGCACCTCCCATGCGGGGAGCGGGGAGCTGTTTTTT. Protein: CASTSHAGSGELFF.

J is TRBJ1-1 and V is TRBV6-1; 7 bases map to TRBD1. This CDR3 region has 12 residues. Germline values: CDR1 MNHNS, CDR2 SASEGT. The J segment lost 9 bases and the V segment lost 2 bases, leaving 3 bases of the junction unmatched. For the CDR3, the DNA is TGTGCCAGCAGTGAACAGGGGGTCAAAGCTTTCTTT. This gives the protein CASSEQGVKAFF.

The chain carries TRBV11-3 and TRBJ2-3; TRBD2 matches 8 bases. CDR1 SGHNT and CDR2 YENEEA come from the germline V gene. V was clipped by 5 bases and J by 3 bases; unmatched bases: 4. The CDR3 sequence is 14 residues long. CDR3 in amino acids: CASSQGLGTDTQYF. The CDR3 bases are TGTGCCAGCAGCCAGGGACTAGGTACAGATACGCAGTATTTT.

The chain is built from TRBV21-1 and TRBJ2-7; the table calls TRBD2, which could not be checked here. TRBV21-1 is designated a pseudogene. CDR3 length: 19 residues. CDR3 amino acids: CASSKAESRTSGNTYEQYF. The CDR3, as DNA: TGTGCCAGCAGCAAAGCAGAAAGTAGGACTAGCGGAAATACCTACGAGCAGTACTTC.

This chain connects TRBV27 to TRBJ1-5, with 7 bases fitting TRBD1. Losses at the gene ends were 9 bases for V and 1 base for J; bases not matched to a gene: 12. This CDR3 is 16 amino acids long. From germline, CDR1 is MNHEY and CDR2 SMNVEV (reference sequence). The CDR3 reads CARSGSRGGSNQPQHF. The CDR3 nucleotides are TGTGCCAGGTCGGGGAGCAGGGGGGGCAGCAATCAGCCCCAGCATTTT.

This clone appeared once. This sequence joins TRBV7-3 and TRBJ2-1; 9 positions agree with TRBD2. Germline V gene lookup returns CDR1 SGHTA and CDR2 FQGTGA. This CDR3 has 16 amino acids. V was pared by 1 base and J by 6 bases, with 7 bases of the junction left unmatched. Written as DNA, the CDR3 is TGTGCCAGCAGCTTAATGGCGGGAGGGGGAACCAATGAGCAGTTCTTC. Its protein is CASSLMAGGGTNEQFF.

This chain connects TRBV18 to TRBJ1-5; D is unclear. Trimming left V 3 bases short and J 8 bases short, with 8 bases between. CDR3 length: 12 residues. Germline values: CDR1 KGHSH, CDR2 LQKENI. The CDR3 DNA sequence: TGTGCCAGCTCACCGAAGGGAGAGCCCCAGCATTTT. Protein sequence: CASSPKGEPQHF.

The chain couples TRBV5-4 to TRBJ1-1; D not certain. The V end was cut by 1 base, the J end by 1 base, with 11 bases between. CDR3 size: 15 residues. Germline loops: CDR1 SGHNT, CDR2 YYREEE (reference sequence). In DNA, the CDR3 is TGTGCCAGCAGCTTGCTGAGACACCAGAACACTGAAGCTTTCTTT. Translating gives CASSLLRHQNTEAFF.

The CDR3 coding sequence is TGCAGCGTTGAAAGCGCAGGGAGGACGTACGAGCAGTACTTC. This sequence encodes CSVESAGRTYEQYF. The J gene is TRBJ2-5, the V gene TRBV29-1, with D perhaps TRBD2 (6 bases). Near its end, the DNA agrees better with TRBJ2-7, so the J call may be wrong. Germline V gene lookup returns CDR1 SQVTM and CDR2 ANQGSEA. CDR3 size: 14 residues.

The chain carries TRBV28 and TRBJ1-1, with 9 bases identical to TRBD1. Looked up from germline, CDR1 is MDHEN and CDR2 is SYDVKM. The CDR3 sequence is 16 residues long. With 6 bases clipped from V and 3 bases from J, the junction kept 11 bases outside the gene matches. The CDR3 sequence: CASSPLPGQGYTEAFF. In nucleotides, the CDR3 is TGTGCCAGCAGCCCTCTTCCGGGACAGGGATACACTGAAGCTTTCTTT.